A selection of T cell receptor beta chains follows, all from one sample in a study of T cells in Graves' hyperthyroidism and ophthalmopathy. TCRdb redid the calling of the multiplex PCR reads with MiXCR, one entry per CDR3 protein. The data contain more than 550,000 distinct CDR3 sequences, roughly a sixth of them singletons. The sample comprised blood. Source of these receptors: a woman in her forties or fifties with Graves' hyperthyroidism that later progressed to Graves' ophthalmopathy. Each CDR3 is given with its conserved first and last residue. Each record gives: D gene, J gene, clone size, V gene, CDR3 protein, CDR3 DNA. The D gene is left open where the match is weak. The size field is filled for only some rows; it gives once, few, many or a size class.

.,TRBJ2-1,many,TRBV11-2,CASSSRVYEQFF,TGTGCCAGCAGCTCCAGGGTATACGAGCAGTTCTTC
.,TRBJ1-2,few,TRBV10-3,CAISERGNDGYTF,TGTGCCATCAGTGAAAGAGGGAATGATGGCTACACCTTC
.,TRBJ2-3,many,TRBV12-3/TRBV12-4,CASSFGRTGPDTQYF,TGTGCCAGCAGTTTCGGCAGGACGGGCCCAGATACGCAGTATTTT
.,TRBJ2-1,many,TRBV11-3,CASSGWDNEQFF,TGTGCCAGCAGTGGCTGGGACAATGAGCAGTTCTTC
.,TRBJ2-7,few,TRBV20-1,CSARDLAGTNTYEQYF,TGCAGTGCTAGAGACCTGGCAGGCACTAACACCTACGAGCAGTACTTC
TRBD1,TRBJ2-7,many,TRBV2,CASSGQGAAYEQYF,TGTGCCAGCAGTGGACAGGGGGCGGCATACGAGCAGTACTTC
TRBD1,TRBJ2-5,.,TRBV6-1,CASGQAEETQYF,TGTGCCAGCGGACAGGCTGAAGAGACCCAGTACTTC
.,TRBJ1-1,.,TRBV20-1,CSAPSGGADTEAFF,TGCAGTGCTCCCTCGGGGGGGGCGGACACTGAAGCTTTCTTT
.,TRBJ1-2,.,TRBV12-3/TRBV12-4,CASSSGGRGYTF,TGTGCCAGCAGCTCCGGGGGTCGTGGCTACACCTTC
.,TRBJ1-5,.,TRBV10-3,CASQDAQSPQHF,TGTGCCAGCCAGGACGCCCAGTCGCCCCAGCATTTT
.,TRBJ1-3,few,TRBV5-1,CASSLGGGLSGNTIYF,TGCGCCAGCAGCTTGGGGGGCGGCCTCTCTGGAAACACCATATATTTT
TRBD2,TRBJ2-5,.,TRBV7-7,CASSPRPGGTQYF,TGTGCTAGCAGCCCGAGACCGGGGGGGACCCAGTACTTC
.,TRBJ2-3,few,TRBV19,CASSMPHLQDTQYF,TGTGCCAGTAGTATGCCTCACCTACAGGATACGCAGTATTTT
.,TRBJ2-5,many,TRBV7-9,CASSSREQETQYF,TGTGCCAGCAGCAGCCGGGAGCAAGAGACCCAGTACTTC
.,TRBJ1-1,.,TRBV5-1,CASSTGGGSRTEAFF,TGCGCCAGCAGCACAGGCGGGGGCTCGAGGACTGAAGCTTTCTTT
.,TRBJ2-1,.,TRBV10-3,CAIKEGSYNEQSF,TGTGCCATTAAAGAGGGGTCCTACAATGAGCAGTCCTTC
TRBD1,TRBJ2-5,many,TRBV7-3,CASSLTPGQGRETQYF,TGTGCCAGCAGCTTAACCCCAGGACAGGGGCGAGAGACCCAGTACTTC
.,TRBJ1-4,few,TRBV15,CATSRGGATNEKLFF,TGTGCCACCAGCAGAGGGGGCGCAACTAATGAAAAACTGTTTTTT
.,TRBJ2-4,.,TRBV2,CASLLWEPKNIQYF,TGTGCCAGTCTCTTGTGGGAGCCCAAAAACATTCAGTACTTC
TRBD2,TRBJ2-7,many,TRBV20-1,CSAKLAGAYEQYF,TGCAGTGCAAAGCTAGCGGGGGCATACGAGCAGTACTTC
.,TRBJ2-1,many,TRBV6-1,CASSPPRGAVNEQFF,TGTGCCAGCAGTCCCCCCAGGGGCGCGGTTAATGAGCAGTTCTTC
.,TRBJ1-2,few,TRBV13,CASSSGTGANGCTF,TGTGCCAGCAGCTCTGGGACGGGGGCGAATGGCTGCACCTTC
TRBD1,TRBJ1-4,few,TRBV9,CASGTGGASSGGKLFF,TGTGCCAGCGGCACAGGGGGCGCCTCCTCGGGTGGAAAACTGTTTTTT
.,TRBJ1-2,few,TRBV7-9,CASSLAPDRGYTF,TGTGCCAGCAGCTTAGCTCCGGACAGAGGCTACACCTTC
.,TRBJ1-2,.,TRBV6-5,CASSYEGSAGYTF,TGTGCCAGCAGTTACGAGGGGTCGGCCGGCTACACCTTC
.,TRBJ1-1,many,TRBV10-3,CAISETGSESEAFF,TGTGCCATCAGTGAGACAGGGTCAGAGAGTGAAGCTTTCTTT
.,TRBJ1-2,few,TRBV6-2/TRBV6-3,CASRAGVWYGYTF,TGTGCCAGCAGAGCAGGGGTGTGGTATGGCTACACCTTC
.,TRBJ1-1,many,TRBV6-2/TRBV6-3,CASSYGSVQNTEAFF,TGTGCCAGCAGTTATGGGTCCGTGCAGAACACTGAAGCTTTCTTT
.,TRBJ1-2,.,TRBV20-1,CSALIQGGGYTF,TGCAGTGCTTTGATACAGGGCGGTGGCTACACCTTC
.,TRBJ1-5,many,TRBV6-2/TRBV6-3,CASSGGINQPQHF,TGTGCCAGTTCAGGCGGGATTAATCAGCCCCAGCATTTT
.,TRBJ1-2,many,TRBV2,CASIRRNYGYTF,TGTGCCAGCATCCGACGGAACTATGGCTACACCTTC
.,TRBJ2-1,.,TRBV4-1,CASSQDMDGSYNEQFF,TGCGCCAGCAGCCAAGATATGGACGGTTCCTACAATGAGCAGTTCTTC
.,TRBJ2-1,.,TRBV6-1,CASRDPGRPEYNEQFF,TGTGCCAGCAGAGATCCGGGGCGGCCCGAATACAATGAGCAGTTCTTC
.,TRBJ2-2,.,TRBV4-1,CASSQGVGLNTGELFF,TGCGCCAGCAGCCAAGGGGTGGGACTTAACACCGGGGAGCTGTTTTTT
.,TRBJ2-7,few,TRBV14,CASSPLEGIPYEQYF,TGTGCCAGCAGCCCGCTAGAAGGGATCCCCTACGAGCAGTACTTC